These T cell receptor beta chains were read from a single sample in a study of T cell responses to AZD1222 COVID-19 vaccine. Sequencing was performed with immunoSEQ multiplex PCR; in TCRdb, only in-frame clones are kept and a portion is missing. The sample has over 100,000 clones, around 85% seen once; the top ten hold 2.4%. The sample was peripheral blood, taken on day 0 of AZD1222 vaccination. Source of these receptors: an adult in good health. The CDR3 runs from the conserved cysteine through the conserved F or W. A D gene is named only where the DNA matches it firmly. Size values are once, few and many counts, or a class for expanded clones, and some rows have none.

V gene,clone size,J gene,D gene,CDR3 DNA,CDR3 protein
TRBV9,-,TRBJ2-7,-,TGTGCCAGCAGCCCGTGGACGGATACCTACGAGCAGTACTTC,CASSPWTDTYEQYF
TRBV4-2,few,TRBJ2-3,-,TGTGCCAGCAGCCCCCTCTCGGGGGACGGGTTAGATACGCAGTATTTT,CASSPLSGDGLDTQYF
TRBV21-1,-,TRBJ2-3,-,TGTGCCAGCAGCAAACCTAGCGCGAATCCAGATACGCAGTATTTT,CASSKPSANPDTQYF
TRBV5-6,few,TRBJ1-2,TRBD1,TGTGCCAGCAGCACCCCAGGACAGGGGACGTCCTATGGCTACACCTTC,CASSTPGQGTSYGYTF
TRBV2,-,TRBJ2-7,-,TGTGCCAGCAATGGGAACCTCTACTCCTACGAGCAGTACTTC,CASNGNLYSYEQYF
TRBV7-8,few,TRBJ1-1,-,TGTGCCAGCAGCAGGGGGAACACTGAAGCTTTCTTT,CASSRGNTEAFF
TRBV10-3,once,TRBJ1-2,TRBD1,TGTGCCATCACTGCTGGGACAGGGGGCAAGGGCGGATATGGCTACACCTTC,CAITAGTGGKGGYGYTF
TRBV28,-,TRBJ1-5,-,TGTGCCAGCCGCGGGACGTTTAACAATCAGCCCCAGCATTTT,CASRGTFNNQPQHF
TRBV5-1,-,TRBJ2-1,-,TGCGCCAGCAGCTTGACGAGGGGTGAGCAGTTCTTC,CASSLTRGEQFF
TRBV5-6,-,TRBJ2-7,-,TGTGCCAGCAGCTTCTCCTCGGCTAGGCGGGCCTTC,CASSFSSARRAF
TRBV6-1,-,TRBJ1-1,TRBD1,TGTGCCAGCAGTGATTACGGACAGGGGCAGAACACTGAAGCTTTCTTT,CASSDYGQGQNTEAFF
TRBV28,-,TRBJ1-4,TRBD1,TGTGCCAGCAGTGAGACAGGGACGGGCGAAAAACTGTTTTTT,CASSETGTGEKLFF
TRBV5-1,-,TRBJ1-1,TRBD1,TGCGCCAGCAGCCCACAGGGGTGGACTGAAGCTTTCTTT,CASSPQGWTEAFF
TRBV28,-,TRBJ2-1,TRBD2,TGTGCCAGCAGTCCCAACCGCGGGAGGGCCATCCATGAGCAGTTCTTC,CASSPNRGRAIHEQFF
TRBV6-6,-,TRBJ2-3,-,TGTGCCAGCAGTTACTCTCAGGGGGGCCTAGGTACGCAGTATTTT,CASSYSQGGLGTQYF
TRBV6-1,-,TRBJ1-1,-,TGTGCCAGCAGTGAAAGGCTTGAGAACACTGAAGCTTTCTTT,CASSERLENTEAFF
TRBV2,-,TRBJ2-7,TRBD2,TGTGCCAGCAGTGCAGAAGCGGGGCCCTACGAGCAGTACTTC,CASSAEAGPYEQYF